Shown below are 15 T cell receptor beta chains from a single sample sequenced in a study of Ad26.COV2.S vaccination and SARS-CoV-2 variants. The treatment: roughly 19 received Ad26.COV2.S at low or high dose, single or two shots; a few received placebo; per-sample allocation not given. Samples came from day 63 after the first vaccine or placebo injection. The method was immunoSEQ multiplex PCR; TCRdb's version includes in-frame clones alone and lacks a portion of them. The sample has a few hundred thousand clones, approximately 83% seen once. Sequences were derived from peripheral blood, sampled in a trial of Ad26.COV2.S vaccine versus placebo. These receptors came from a person between 18 and 60 years old who received the Ad26.COV2.S COVID-19 vaccine or a placebo.

The V and J genes are TRBV6-5 and TRBJ2-3; the D is unclear. V was trimmed by 2 bases and J by 0 bases, leaving 12 bases between them. This CDR3 is 16 amino acids long. The germline V gene has CDR1 MNHEY and CDR2 SVGAGI. The CDR3 bases are TGTGCCAGCAGTTACCAGTTTAGTGACAGCACAGATACGCAGTATTTT. It is translated as CASSYQFSDSTDTQYF.

In DNA, the CDR3 is TGTGCAAGTCGCCCTCAGGGCCGCCGGGGGCAGTTCTTC. This gives the protein CASRPQGRRGQFF. The rearrangement joins TRBV12-2 to TRBJ2-1. TRBV12-2 is a listed pseudogene. The CDR3 has 13 amino acids.

The gene calls are TRBV5-1 and TRBJ2-5; TRBD2 agrees at 12 bases. This CDR3 comprises 14 residues. Germline V lookup: CDR1 SGHRS, CDR2 YFSETQ. Trimming cost V 4 bases and J 4 bases; bases outside gene matches: 2. The CDR3, as DNA: TGCGCCAGCAGCGGGACTAGCGGGCTAGAGACCCAGTACTTC. This translates into CASSGTSGLETQYF.

The chain has TRBV7-9 and TRBJ2-7; 9 positions agree with TRBD1. The CDR3 runs to 15 residues. In germline, CDR1 is SEHNR, CDR2 FQNEAQ (reference sequence). Trimming took 5 bases from V and 5 from J; bases not matched to a gene: 10. The CDR3 DNA follows: TGTGCCAGCAGCCGACCCGGGACAGGGTATGACGAGCAGTACTTC. Translation: CASSRPGTGYDEQYF.

The genes are TRBV29-1 and TRBJ1-5; TRBD1 matches at 9 bases. Trimming took 6 bases from V and 7 from J; bases not matched to a gene: 4. This CDR3 has 12 residues. Germline values: CDR1 SQVTM, CDR2 ANQGSEA. CDR3: CSVRTGEQPQHF. DNA of the CDR3: TGCAGCGTCAGGACAGGGGAACAGCCCCAGCATTTT.

This clone was detected only a few times. The rearrangement uses TRBV18 and TRBJ1-5; D is possibly TRBD1 (5 bases). CDR3 length: 15 residues. V lost 2 bases and J lost 6, with 14 bases in between. Germline V gene sequence: CDR1 KGHSH, CDR2 LQKENI. The CDR3 nucleotides are TGTGCCAGCTCACCATTGCAGGATAGGGGTCAGCCCCAGCATTTT. Translated, it gives CASSPLQDRGQPQHF.

The rearrangement links TRBV4-3 to TRBJ2-7; no clear D. The CDR3 consists of 13 residues. Trimming took off 0 bases at V and 5 bases at J, with 8 bases between the two ends. CDR1 and CDR2 from the germline V gene are LGHNA and YSLEER. The CDR3 DNA reads as TGCGCCAGCAGCCAAGATCTGGGGAACGAGCAGTACTTC. This codes for CASSQDLGNEQYF.

This clone was counted many times. The rearrangement links TRBV5-8 to TRBJ1-4; D ambiguous. CDR3 length: 14 amino acids. V shed 3 bases and J shed 4 bases, with 10 bases lying between them. CDR1 and CDR2 (germline): SGHTS, YDEGEE. The CDR3 DNA sequence: TGTGCCAGCAGCTACCTGATCGGTAATGAAAAACTGTTTTTT. The encoded protein is CASSYLIGNEKLFF.

The chain is built from TRBV5-1 and TRBJ1-5; 11 bases are shared with TRBD1. This CDR3 has 14 amino acids. CDR1 is SGHRS, CDR2 YFSETQ, per germline. J lost 5 bases, V lost 3 bases, and 1 base had no gene match. The CDR3 sequence is CASSSGQGDQPQHF. The CDR3 nucleotides read TGCGCCAGCAGCTCGGGACAGGGGGATCAGCCCCAGCATTTT.

The chain joins TRBV10-3 to TRBJ1-2; D not resolved. The CDR3 is made up of 12 amino acids. V lost 0 bases and J 4 bases, leaving 3 bases between the germline ends. CDR1 ENHRY and CDR2 SYGVKD come from the germline V gene. CDR3 region: CAISESAYGYTF. The CDR3 DNA follows: TGTGCCATCAGTGAGTCGGCCTATGGCTACACCTTC.

The J gene is TRBJ1-6, the V gene TRBV5-6, with TRBD1 identical over 9 bases. V lost 4 bases, J lost 10 bases, and 9 bases stayed unmatched. The CDR3 extends over 15 amino acids. Per the germline V gene, CDR1 is SGHDT and CDR2 is YYEEEE. DNA for the CDR3: TGTGCCAGCAGCGCCAAGGACAGGGGAGGATCACCCCTCCACTTT. Amino acid sequence: CASSAKDRGGSPLHF.

J is TRBJ1-1 and V is TRBV4-1, with D unclear. There are 13 residues in the CDR3. V shed 0 bases and J shed 1 base, with 3 bases lying between them. The germline V gene has CDR1 MGHRA and CDR2 YSYEKL. The CDR3 loop reads CASSQDPNTEAFF. The CDR3 DNA is TGCGCCAGCAGCCAAGACCCGAACACTGAAGCTTTCTTT.

The chain recombines TRBV15 with TRBJ2-3; D gene unclear. V lost 3 bases and J 2 bases, leaving 12 bases between the germline ends. This CDR3 contains 15 residues. Germline CDR1 and CDR2: LNHNV and YYDKDF (reference sequence). CDR3 bases: TGTGCCACCAGCAGTACACCTCCCTTCACAGATACGCAGTATTTT. Residues: CATSSTPPFTDTQYF.

The chain has TRBV5-6 and TRBJ2-1, with D tentatively TRBD2 (6 bases). The germline V and J ends were trimmed by 4 bases and 0 bases, with 14 bases remaining between them. Germline CDR1 reads SGHDT; CDR2 reads YYEEEE. The CDR3 sequence is 16 residues long. In nucleotides, the CDR3 is TGTGCCAGCAGCCAGGCCCTGCGGGGCTCCTACAATGAGCAGTTCTTC. It translates to CASSQALRGSYNEQFF.

V and J are TRBV18 and TRBJ2-3; D remains ambiguous. Germline CDR1 KGHSH, CDR2 LQKENI. With 2 bases removed from V and 6 bases from J, the gap between germline ends came to 12 bases. This CDR3 is 14 amino acids long. Here the CDR3 reads CASSPSYMSDTQYF. CDR3 in DNA: TGTGCCAGCTCACCAAGTTATATGAGCGATACGCAGTATTTT. Variable domain in full (rest from reference TRBV18 and TRBJ2-3): NAGVMQNPRHLVRRRGQEARLRCSPMKGHSHVYWYRQLPEEGLKFMVYLQKENIIDESGMPKERFSAEFPKEGPSILRIQQVVRGDSAAYFCASSPSYMSDTQYFGPGTRLTVL.